This T cell receptor beta chain comes out of a study of tumor-infiltrating lymphocytes in localized non-small cell lung cancer. The overall study: Several tumor histologies, both smoking statuses, and some post-neoadjuvant chemotherapy samples were included. Study results and caveats: Tumor T-cell fraction from TCR sequencing was not associated with recurrence-free survival (p = 0.61). Available tissue quantity limited TCR sequencing to a patient subset. Different pieces of the same tissue were used for each assay.

Notes on this clone: The antigen is unknown.

Germline V CDR1 and CDR2: LGHNA, YNFKEQ. The length of the CDR3 is 15 residues. Trimming at V came to 1 base and at J to 7 bases, leaving 4 bases not matched to a gene. Sequencing was performed with immunoSEQ multiplex PCR; in TCRdb, only in-frame clones are kept and a portion is missing. The sample consists of around 24,000 clones, 60% to 75% of them appearing once. The TCR originated in a human donor with non-small cell lung cancer. The chain combines TRBV4-2 with TRBJ1-3, with 10 nucleotides matching TRBD1. The sequenced material came from lung tumor tissue. CDR3 loop: CASSQAGTGVNTIYF. DNA for the CDR3: TGTGCCAGCAGCCAAGCCGGGACAGGGGTTAACACCATATATTTT.